The TCR beta chain described here comes from a study of T cells in Graves' hyperthyroidism and ophthalmopathy. The V gene's germline CDR1 is SGHRS and CDR2 YFSETQ. The trim removed 1 base at V and 4 bases at J, leaving 11 bases unmatched. The CDR3 length is 17 residues. Regarding this clonotype: Its antigen is not known.

Diagnoses used clinical symptoms, serum thyroxine and TRAb, thyroid ultrasound and orbital computed tomography. The TCR beta CDR3 regions underwent amplification using RNA transcripts as the source. HTBI primers were employed in a first-round RT-PCR of the TCR CDR3. TCRdb reprocessed the multiplex PCR reads via MiXCR and lists one record per CDR3 protein. The sample records hundreds of thousands of distinct CDR3 sequences, around 15% being singletons. Broader study findings: Blood held most thyroid clonotypes expanded above 0.001 frequency.

Specimen: blood. The chain recombines TRBV5-1 with TRBJ1-2, with 9 bases matching TRBD1. This clonotype was obtained from a woman aged 18-29 years with Graves' ophthalmopathy. This chain's CDR3 is CASSLNLRTGEAYGYTF. CDR3 coding DNA: TGCGCCAGCAGCTTGAACTTGCGGACAGGGGAGGCCTATGGCTACACCTTC.